This section outlines one T cell receptor beta chain sequence together with its context. Its target is not known. The sample is drawn from a study of T cell responses to AZD1222 COVID-19 vaccine. Study-wide results and limits: Reports indicate that nearly half of spike-specific TCRs are directed at unmutated variant regions. Mostly white British, mostly female donors; authors suggested clonal diversity may be underestimated. After two AZD1222 doses, spike-specific TCR breadth and depth rose versus day 0. No repertoire was sampled before or during the peak T cell response, only after it.

Clones were read by immunoSEQ multiplex PCR, and TCRdb kept only the in-frame ones, dropping some. The sample consists of 150,000 to 200,000 clones, around 89% of them appearing once. V was cut by 2 bases and J by 4 bases, with 17 bases left in between. CDR3 length equals 16 residues. CDR1 MNHEY and CDR2 SMNVEV come from the germline V gene (reference sequence). The starting material was peripheral blood, obtained on day 0 of AZD1222 vaccination. The chain combines TRBV27 with TRBJ1-2; no definite D call. This sequence was found in an adult in good health. The CDR3 sequence: CASSLDKFVGSYGYTF. The CDR3 DNA reads as TGTGCCAGCAGTTTAGATAAGTTTGTGGGATCCTATGGCTACACCTTC.